Each of the 22 T cell receptor beta chains below was sequenced from the same sample in a study of T-cell memory formation after mild COVID-19. TCRdb independently ran MiXCR on the 5' RACE reads; one entry per CDR3 protein. This table holds about 110,000 distinct CDR3 sequences, around 12% found once. What was sequenced was PBMCs or a T cell subset sorted from them (not recorded which). These receptors all stem from an adult woman who had mild COVID-19 (a few samples of this study predate the infection). Cell type and time point are not known.

This clonotype was found a few times. V usage is TRBV12-3 or TRBV12-4 and J usage is TRBJ1-1, with D hard to call. The CDR3 runs to 14 residues. Between the trimmed V and J ends, which lost 4 bases and 3 bases, there was a span of 12 bases. The CDR3 DNA follows: TGTGCCAGCAGTTGGGTCGGGGTCGACACTGAAGCTTTCTTT. Translated, it gives CASSWVGVDTEAFF.

This clonotype has a handful of counts. The rearrangement links TRBV25-1 to TRBJ1-2; D is ambiguous. CDR1 is MGHDK, CDR2 SYGVNS, per germline. The germline V and J ends were trimmed by 7 bases and 7 bases, with 10 bases remaining between them. The CDR3 sequence is 11 residues long. CDR3 sequence reads: CASKEGSGYTF. The DNA for the CDR3 is TGTGCCAGCAAAGAGGGCTCTGGCTACACCTTC.

This clonotype turned up a few times. This chain connects TRBV7-9 to TRBJ1-1; D is uncertain. This CDR3 is 15 amino acids long. V lost 2 bases and J 5 bases, leaving 15 bases between the germline ends. Germline values: CDR1 SEHNR, CDR2 FQNEAQ (reference sequence). CDR3 coding DNA: TGTGCCAGCAGCTTACTTGTGCCACTGGGGACTGAAGCTTTCTTT. This codes for CASSLLVPLGTEAFF.

This clonotype was observed a handful of times. V usage is TRBV2 and J usage is TRBJ2-1; TRBD2 aligns across 8 bases. Germline lookup yields CDR1 SNHLY and CDR2 FYNNEI. This CDR3 is built from 15 residues. J gave up 10 bases and V 5 bases, and 13 bases lay outside the gene matches. The CDR3, as DNA: TGTGCCAGCAGTTGGACTAGCCCGGGCGTTGAGGAGCAGTTCTTC. This gives the protein CASSWTSPGVEEQFF.

This clonotype was counted between two and nine times. The V call is TRBV11-3, the J call TRBJ2-6; 9 bases map to TRBD1. Germline trimming cut 3 bases from V and 2 bases from J; bases unmatched to any gene: 8. Germline CDR1 is SGHNT and CDR2 is YENEEA. This CDR3 has 18 residues. The CDR3 region is CASSFEGQGAPGANVLTF. The CDR3 DNA is TGTGCCAGCAGCTTCGAGGGACAGGGTGCCCCTGGGGCCAACGTCCTGACTTTC. The entire variable domain, with the rest obtained from reference TRBV11-3 and TRBJ2-6, is as follows: EAGVVQSPRYKIIEKKQPVAFWCNPISGHNTLYWYLQNLGQGPELLIRYENEEAVDDSQLPKDRFSAERLKGVDSTLKIQPAELGDSAVYLCASSFEGQGAPGANVLTFGAGSRLTVL.

This clonotype was seen a few times. The chain recombines TRBV5-1 with TRBJ2-7, with 10 bases matching TRBD1. The CDR3 has 15 amino acids. Trimming at V came to 4 bases and at J to 3 bases, leaving 7 bases not matched to a gene. Per the germline V gene, CDR1 is SGHRS and CDR2 is YFSETQ. The CDR3 DNA reads as TGCGCCAGCAGCCTCGGGACAGGGGTAGGCTACGAGCAGTACTTC. Translation gives CASSLGTGVGYEQYF.

This clonotype was seen many times. J is TRBJ2-7 and V is TRBV4-3, with TRBD2 matching 9 bases. The length of the CDR3 is 17 residues. J gave up 3 bases and V 0 bases, and 9 bases lay outside the gene matches. Germline V gene data show CDR1 as LGHNA and CDR2 as YSLEER. Here the CDR3 DNA reads TGCGCCAGCAGCCAAGAGATAGCGGGAGAAGGGGTCTACGAGCAGTACTTC. Protein product: CASSQEIAGEGVYEQYF.

The rearrangement joins TRBV4-1 to TRBJ2-7; D is ambiguous. Germline loops: CDR1 MGHRA, CDR2 YSYEKL. V was cut by 6 bases and J by 0 bases, with 15 bases left in between. The CDR3 length is 15 residues. The CDR3 loop reads CASSPGPSSSYEQYF. For the CDR3, the DNA is TGCGCCAGCAGTCCTGGACCCTCGAGCTCCTACGAGCAGTACTTC.

This clonotype occurred many times. This sequence joins TRBV29-1 and TRBJ2-7; weak D call: TRBD1 (7 bases). In germline, CDR1 is SQVTM, CDR2 ANQGSEA. This CDR3 region has 15 residues. Trimming shortened V by 1 base and J by 3 bases, and 16 bases separated the two germline ends. The CDR3 loop reads CSVEVPGGTDYEQYF. The CDR3 DNA sequence: TGCAGCGTTGAAGTGCCTGGCGGGACAGACTACGAGCAGTACTTC.

This clonotype was picked up a small number of times. The CDR3 sequence is CASSFGTVARLSGYTF. Written as DNA, the CDR3 is TGTGCCAGCAGTTTTGGGACAGTGGCGAGATTAAGTGGCTACACCTTC. The chain joins TRBV12-3 or TRBV12-4 to TRBJ1-2; TRBD1 matches 7 bases. This CDR3 is 16 amino acids long. J was trimmed by 7 bases and V by 3 bases; bases with no gene match: 14.

This clonotype was seen only a few times. The chain has TRBV21-1 and TRBJ2-1; the table's D call, TRBD2, has no DNA check behind it. TRBV21-1 is deemed a pseudogene. The CDR3 is 18 residues long. The CDR3 protein is CASSTTFRSGETYNEQFF. CDR3 nucleotides: TGTGCCAGCAGCACCACTTTTAGAAGCGGGGAAACCTACAATGAGCAGTTCTTC.

Many counts were recorded for this clonotype. The V gene is TRBV15, the J gene TRBJ1-5; D ambiguous. This CDR3 region has 17 residues. Per germline, CDR1 LNHNV and CDR2 YYDKDF (reference sequence). The V end was cut by 0 bases, the J end by 1 base, with 13 bases between. The CDR3 protein is CATSRDSRAGSNQPQHF. The CDR3 DNA sequence: TGTGCCACCAGCAGAGATAGTCGGGCGGGGAGCAATCAGCCCCAGCATTTT.

The sample holds a few counts of this clonotype. The genes are TRBV30 and TRBJ2-5; D may be TRBD2 (6 bases). The ends were cut back, 0 bases at V and 4 bases at J, with 9 bases in the middle. CDR1 GTSNPN and CDR2 SVGIG come from the germline V gene (reference sequence). The CDR3 totals 13 residues. CDR3 bases: TGTGCCTGGAGTGTGTTCGGGAGAGAGACCCAGTACTTC. It is translated as CAWSVFGRETQYF.

This rearrangement joins TRBV15 to TRBJ2-7; D unresolved. The germline V and J ends were trimmed by 8 bases and 0 bases, with 14 bases remaining between them. The CDR3 sequence is 14 residues long. CDR1 and CDR2 (germline): LNHNV, YYDKDF (reference sequence). The CDR3 sequence is CATQQNAYSYEQYF. CDR3 in DNA: TGTGCCACCCAGCAGAACGCATACTCCTACGAGCAGTACTTC.

V and J are TRBV4-3 and TRBJ2-2; tentatively, D is TRBD2 (9 bases). Deletions cut 0 bases from V and 7 bases from J, with 15 bases between. The V gene's germline CDR1 is LGHNA and CDR2 YSLEER. The CDR3 length is 16 residues. The CDR3 DNA reads as TGCGCCAGCAGCCAAGATTCTAGCGGGACAGGCGGGGAGCTGTTTTTT. Protein sequence: CASSQDSSGTGGELFF.

This clonotype was picked up many times. CDR3 loop: CASSVRGTVSGANVLTF. The CDR3 DNA follows: TGTGCCAGCAGCGTGAGGGGAACGGTCTCTGGGGCCAACGTCCTGACTTTC. V usage is TRBV9 and J usage is TRBJ2-6; D is possibly TRBD1 or TRBD2 (5 bases each). This CDR3 contains 17 residues. Looked up from germline, CDR1 is SGDLS and CDR2 is YYNGEE. Trimming cost V 2 bases and J 0 bases, with 12 bases left between them.

This clonotype has a handful of counts. This sequence joins TRBV7-8 and TRBJ1-2; a weak D match, TRBD1 (6 bases). This CDR3 is 19 amino acids long. Trimming shortened V by 1 base and J by 8 bases, and 29 bases separated the two germline ends. From germline, CDR1 is SGHVS and CDR2 FQNEAQ. CDR3: CASSLEGFGGATPSYGYTF. The CDR3 region has the DNA TGTGCCAGCAGCTTAGAGGGATTCGGGGGGGCCACGCCATCTTACGGCTACACCTTC.

J is TRBJ2-7 and V is TRBV5-6, with D possibly being TRBD1 or TRBD2 (6 bases each). The germline gives CDR1 SGHDT, CDR2 YYEEEE. Trimming took 2 bases from V and 3 from J, leaving 15 bases between them. CDR3 length equals 15 residues. The DNA of the CDR3 is TGTGCCAGCAGCTTAGGTTCGGGGGCCTACTACGAGCAGTACTTC. Translated: CASSLGSGAYYEQYF.

Only a few counts were recorded for this clonotype. The chain has TRBV12-3 or TRBV12-4 and TRBJ1-2; 10 nucleotides agree with TRBD1. V dropped 2 bases and J dropped 8; count of bases not matched to a gene: 8. This CDR3 spans 15 amino acids. CDR3: CASSLYRTGGDGYTF. CDR3 DNA sequence: TGTGCCAGCAGTTTATATAGGACAGGGGGTGACGGCTACACCTTC.

This clonotype was seen a few times. The CDR3 spells CASSLGSSETQYF. The CDR3 DNA reads TGTGCCAGCAGCCTAGGGTCGTCAGAGACCCAGTACTTC. The gene calls are TRBV27 and TRBJ2-5; D is uncertain. V was clipped by 6 bases and J by 4 bases, with 12 bases between them. The germline V gene encodes CDR1 MNHEY and CDR2 SMNVEV (reference sequence). The CDR3 has 13 amino acids.

This clonotype has just a few counts. The chain uses TRBV7-2 and TRBJ1-2; 12 nucleotides align to TRBD1. Looked up from germline, CDR1 is SGHTA and CDR2 is FQGNSA. There are 15 residues in the CDR3. V trimming: 6 bases; J trimming: 8 bases; junction bases outside the gene matches: 10. This chain's CDR3 is CASRRPGQGAQGYTF. The CDR3, as DNA: TGTGCCAGCAGACGCCCGGGACAGGGGGCTCAGGGCTACACCTTC.

This chain joins TRBV7-9 and TRBJ2-2; D is ambiguous. V lost 4 bases, J lost 8 bases, and 8 bases lay in between. This CDR3 is built from 12 residues. Germline V CDR1 and CDR2: SEHNR, FQNEAQ (reference sequence). The CDR3 reads CASSSLSGELFF. The CDR3 DNA reads TGTGCCAGCAGCTCCCTGTCGGGGGAGCTGTTTTTT.